The source of this T cell receptor (beta chain) is a study of cytomegalovirus exposure and HLA in healthy donors. Primers: 60 Vbeta forward and 13 Jbeta reverse. TCRdb keeps only in-frame clones here, not all; method: immunoSEQ multiplex PCR. The sample holds approximately 120,000 clones, almost 75% seen once. This clone was seen once. What it binds is not known. Findings and caveats of the study: Differences between HLA loci emerged in a later analysis of TCR association rates, with DRB1 most and HLA-C fewest.

The TCR comes from a man aged 40-49 years in good health and CMV-seronegative. The sample comprised PBMCs.

The CDR3 protein is CASDQGGYNEKLFF. In nucleotides, the CDR3 is TGTGCCAGCGACCAGGGGGGATATAATGAAAAACTGTTTTTT. V usage is TRBV6-1 and J usage is TRBJ1-4, with 7 bases aligning to TRBD1. Per the germline V gene, CDR1 is MNHNS and CDR2 is SASEGT. Trimming at V came to 8 bases and at J to 4 bases, leaving 7 bases not matched to a gene. CDR3 size: 14 residues.